This T cell receptor beta chain came from a study of neoadjuvant anti-PD-1 for oral cavity cancer. The method was immunoSEQ multiplex PCR; TCRdb's version includes in-frame clones alone and lacks a portion of them. The table lists about 13,000 clones, roughly 70% of them singletons. Time point: after neoadjuvant nivolumab, at surgical resection. This material consisted of PBMCs, taken after nivolumab (anti-PD-1) treatment. The TCR sequence derives from a person aged 40 to 85 with oral cavity squamous cell carcinoma.

The CDR3 coding sequence is TGTGCCAGCAGCGTAACGGCAGAGTGGAACACTGAAGCTTTCTTT. This codes for CASSVTAEWNTEAFF. The chain links TRBV9 to TRBJ1-1, with D uncertain. Germline values: CDR1 SGDLS, CDR2 YYNGEE. The CDR3 is 15 residues long. Between the trimmed V and J ends, which lost 1 base and 1 base, there was a span of 11 bases.